The source of this TCR beta chain is a study of CD8 T cells in ankylosing spondylitis. Library preparation for TCR beta used quantitative 5'-RACE with molecular barcodes. TCRdb called the 5' RACE reads again in MiXCR, with one record for every CDR3 protein. Here the sample spans about 250,000 distinct CDR3 sequences, more than 25% being singletons. Study-wide results and caveats: Clones linked with disease were CD8+ and fairly uncommon in the peripheral blood. Within ankylosing spondylitis blood, a TCR beta motif made up of eight highly homologous variants appeared to be characteristic. In ankylosing spondylitis patients, matched synovial fluid reportedly showed significant enrichment of disease-linked clones.

The CDR3 sequence is 14 residues long. Trimming shortened V by 2 bases and J by 5 bases, and 12 bases separated the two germline ends. CDR1 and CDR2 from the germline V gene are MGHRA and YSYEKL. The sample holds a few counts of this clonotype. Its antigen is currently unknown. This chain connects TRBV4-1 to TRBJ2-5; TRBD1 or TRBD2 may be the D gene (5 bases each). Specimen: blood, either unsorted or a sorted T cell fraction (not recorded which). The TCR comes from a male donor with ankylosing spondylitis or in good health (not recorded which). CDR3 nucleotides: TGCGCCAGCAGCCAATGGACACGAGGGGAGACCCAGTACTTC. This translates into CASSQWTRGETQYF.